These 26 T cell receptor beta chains share one sample of origin, sequenced in a study of early T cells in non-severe SARS-CoV-2 infection. TCRdb re-called the 5' RACE reads with MiXCR, one entry per CDR3 protein. The data contain about 80,000 distinct CDR3 sequences, 10% to 15% of them seen just once; the ten biggest clones take up around 16%. Material: whole blood, obtained at baseline. These TCRs come from an adult who was a healthcare worker with PCR-confirmed SARS-CoV-2 infection or an uninfected control (not recorded which). The donor label of this sample is uncertain.

This clonotype was recorded a few times. The chain couples TRBV10-3 to TRBJ2-1, with TRBD1 matching over 7 bases. With V trimmed by 10 bases and J by 0 bases, 6 bases remained unmatched. The CDR3 runs 14 residues. Germline V lookup: CDR1 ENHRY, CDR2 SYGVKD. The CDR3 region is CATLDRDSYNEQFF. DNA of the CDR3: TGTGCCACCCTAGACAGGGACTCCTACAATGAGCAGTTCTTC.

This clonotype was picked up many times. The chain is built from TRBV4-1 and TRBJ2-3; 12 positions agree with TRBD2. CDR3 length: 21 amino acids. Germline assignment: CDR1 MGHRA and CDR2 YSYEKL. V shed 5 bases and J 4 bases; nucleotides not matched to a gene: 22. CDR3: CASSLTRELAGGPARADTQYF. The CDR3 bases are TGCGCCAGCAGCTTAACCAGGGAGCTAGCGGGAGGGCCTGCCAGGGCAGATACGCAGTATTTT.

Turning to this clonotype: A much bigger clone sits one base away, suggesting this may be a read error. Likely a read error: the CDR3 ends without its conserved phenylalanine or tryptophan. The chain combines TRBV7-2 with TRBJ2-7; perhaps TRBD2 as D (5 bases). Trimming shortened V by 5 bases and J by 5 bases, and 13 bases separated the two germline ends. The V gene's germline CDR1 is SGHTA and CDR2 FQGNSA. CDR3 length equals 13 residues. In nucleotides, the CDR3 is TGTGCCAGCAGCCTCGATAACGGGGACGAGCAGTACCTC. Encoded protein: CASSLDNGDEQYL.

This chain joins TRBV4-1 and TRBJ1-5, with D possibly matching TRBD1 (5 bases). CDR1 is MGHRA and CDR2 is YSYEKL in the germline V gene. V was pared by 1 base and J by 3 bases, with 7 bases between. This CDR3 has 14 residues. The CDR3 sequence: CASSQGQPNQPQHF. The CDR3 DNA sequence: TGCGCCAGCAGCCAAGGACAGCCCAATCAGCCCCAGCATTTT.

V gene TRBV7-6 combines with J gene TRBJ2-2; 11 bases map to TRBD2. The J segment lost 7 bases and the V segment lost 2 bases, leaving 9 bases of the junction unmatched. The CDR3 consists of 17 residues. From germline, CDR1 is SGHVS and CDR2 FNYEAQ. The CDR3 DNA is TGTGCCAGCAGCTTACAGGCTAGCGGGGGGAACGTCGGGGAGCTGTTTTTT. It encodes CASSLQASGGNVGELFF.

This clonotype was counted only a few times. The V gene is TRBV23-1, the J gene TRBJ2-5; TRBD1 agrees at 9 bases. TRBV23-1 is annotated as an ORF whose role is uncertain. The J segment lost 1 base and the V segment lost 3 bases, leaving 6 bases of the junction unmatched. The CDR3 length is 16 residues. The CDR3 sequence: CASSHWDRASQETQYF. The CDR3 bases are TGCGCCAGCAGTCACTGGGACAGGGCGTCCCAAGAGACCCAGTACTTC.

This clonotype showed up just a few times. V usage is TRBV7-9 and J usage is TRBJ2-3; 7 bases fit TRBD2. The CDR3 contains 14 residues. Germline lookup yields CDR1 SEHNR and CDR2 FQNEAQ (reference sequence). Unmatched junction bases numbered 4, after V lost 6 bases and J lost 1 base. CDR3 residues: CASRGGSRTDTQYF. DNA for the CDR3: TGTGCCAGCAGGGGGGGGAGTCGCACAGATACGCAGTATTTT.

In its sample, this clonotype was seen a few times. The chain joins TRBV4-1 to TRBJ1-2; D call uncertain. CDR3 length equals 11 residues. Germline V lookup: CDR1 MGHRA, CDR2 YSYEKL. Trimming shortened V by 4 bases and J by 8 bases, and 8 bases separated the two germline ends. The CDR3, as DNA: TGCGCCAGCAGCCGGGGAGCGGGCTACACCTTC. It translates to CASSRGAGYTF.

This chain connects TRBV12-5 to TRBJ2-5, with TRBD2 matching over 11 bases. Germline CDR1 is LGHNT and CDR2 is FRNRAP. The CDR3 runs 20 residues. The trim removed 4 bases at V and 1 base at J, leaving 17 bases unmatched. The CDR3 reads CASGSRNKLGLAESQETQYF. The CDR3 DNA sequence: TGTGCTAGTGGTTCGAGAAATAAATTGGGACTAGCGGAGAGCCAAGAGACCCAGTACTTC.

CDR3 amino acids: CASSQLAGSTDTQYF. CDR3 bases: TGCGCCAGCAGCCAACTAGCGGGAAGCACAGATACGCAGTATTTT. The rearrangement links TRBV5-1 to TRBJ2-3; 10 nucleotides agree with TRBD2. The CDR3 covers 15 residues. Germline values: CDR1 SGHRS, CDR2 YFSETQ. V shed 4 bases, J shed 0 bases, and the junction held 2 bases outside the gene matches. Together with reference TRBV5-1 and TRBJ2-3, the CDR3 gives the full variable domain: KAGVTQTPRYLIKTRGQQVTLSCSPISGHRSVSWYQQTPGQGLQFLFEYFSETQRNKGNFPGRFSGRQFSNSRSEMNVSTLELGDSALYLCASSQLAGSTDTQYFGPGTRLTVL.

This clonotype has just one count. The chain combines TRBV4-2 with TRBJ2-5; D is ambiguous. The germline V and J ends were trimmed by 1 base and 2 bases, with 14 bases remaining between them. The V gene's germline CDR1 is LGHNA and CDR2 YNFKEQ. The length of the CDR3 is 16 residues. The CDR3 DNA reads as TGTGCCAGCAGCCAAGGCCAGCCCTCACCTCAAGAGACCCAGTACTTC. Translation: CASSQGQPSPQETQYF.

V is TRBV20-1 and J is TRBJ1-1; 8 nucleotides line up with TRBD1. Unmatched junction bases numbered 9, after V lost 6 bases and J lost 3 bases. Germline loops: CDR1 DFQATT, CDR2 SNEGSKA (reference sequence). This CDR3 has 14 amino acids. The CDR3 loop reads CSARQGRRDTEAFF. The CDR3 DNA reads TGCAGTGCACGACAGGGGCGCAGGGACACTGAAGCTTTCTTT.

This clonotype has at least ten counts. The rearrangement uses TRBV29-1 and TRBJ2-3, with 9 bases identical to TRBD2. CDR1 and CDR2 (germline): SQVTM, ANQGSEA. With 4 bases clipped from V and 0 bases from J, the junction kept 2 bases outside the gene matches. The CDR3 length is 14 residues. The CDR3 DNA reads TGCAGCGTTGGCGGGAGGGTGAGCACAGATACGCAGTATTTT. Translation: CSVGGRVSTDTQYF.

The chain employs TRBV11-2 and TRBJ1-1, with a possible D match to TRBD1 (5 bases). Per germline, CDR1 SGHAT and CDR2 FQNNGV. V was trimmed by 5 bases and J by 6 bases, leaving 19 bases between them. This CDR3 region has 15 residues. CDR3 loop: CASSPGTKGLSEAFF. In nucleotides, the CDR3 is TGTGCCAGCAGCCCGGGGACGAAGGGCCTCTCTGAAGCTTTCTTT.

This clonotype has only one observation. The chain joins TRBV19 to TRBJ1-6; TRBD1 aligns across 9 bases. From germline, CDR1 is LNHDA and CDR2 SQIVND (reference sequence). The ends lost 4 bases at V and 9 bases at J; junction bases unmatched: 7. The CDR3 loop spans 15 amino acids. The CDR3 sequence is CASSTQTGGVSPLHF. The CDR3 DNA reads as TGTGCCAGTAGTACGCAGACAGGGGGGGTTTCACCCCTCCACTTT.

There are a few counts of this clonotype. The V call is TRBV29-1, the J call TRBJ2-7; unclear D gene. CDR3 size: 13 residues. Trimming cost V 4 bases and J 3 bases, with 13 bases left between them. Germline V gene sequence: CDR1 SQVTM, CDR2 ANQGSEA. The DNA for the CDR3 is TGCAGCGTTGGACACCTCCTCGACTACGAGCAGTACTTC. It translates to CSVGHLLDYEQYF.

This chain links TRBV7-2 with TRBJ1-5, with D possibly TRBD1 on 5 matching bases. There are 14 residues in the CDR3. V was shortened by 3 bases and J by 6 bases, with 12 bases between the two germline ends. Germline V gives CDR1 SGHTA, CDR2 FQGNSA. The CDR3: CTSSFTQGTQPQHF. The DNA for the CDR3 is TGTACCAGCAGCTTCACTCAGGGTACTCAGCCCCAGCATTTT.

This chain joins TRBV12-3 or TRBV12-4 and TRBJ2-1; 8 nucleotides agree with TRBD1. The V segment lost 6 bases and the J segment 7 bases; nucleotides outside the gene matches: 11. This CDR3 is 15 amino acids long. CDR3 in amino acids: CASSSPQGARNEQFF. Written as DNA, the CDR3 is TGTGCCAGCAGCTCCCCCCAGGGGGCAAGGAATGAGCAGTTCTTC.

The sample holds many counts of this clonotype. The rearrangement links TRBV12-3 or TRBV12-4 to TRBJ2-3; 9 positions match TRBD2. CDR3 length: 13 residues. Trimming removed 3 bases from V and 6 bases from J; junction bases left unmatched: 1. CDR3 coding DNA: TGTGCCAGCAGTTTGGCGGGGGGGGATACGCAGTATTTT. Translation gives CASSLAGGDTQYF.

This clonotype showed up just a few times. V and J are TRBV20-1 and TRBJ2-1, with a tentative D call TRBD2 (5 bases). CDR1 DFQATT and CDR2 SNEGSKA come from the germline V gene (reference sequence). V was cut by 6 bases and J by 15 bases, with 18 bases left in between. CDR3 length: 11 residues. DNA for the CDR3: TGCAGTGCCCGCGGACTTCTTTTCCCGTTCTTC. Translation: CSARGLLFPFF.

The CDR3 here is CASSSPNGGRETQYF. In DNA, the CDR3 is TGTGCCAGCAGTTCCCCAAACGGCGGGAGAGAGACCCAGTACTTC. This sequence joins TRBV6-2 or TRBV6-3 and TRBJ2-5, with 7 nucleotides matching TRBD2. Germline CDR1 reads MNHEY; CDR2 reads SVGEGT. Trimming at V came to 4 bases and at J to 4 bases, leaving 9 bases not matched to a gene. This CDR3 spans 15 amino acids.

This clonotype was observed many times. The chain is built from TRBV10-3 and TRBJ2-6, with D possibly being TRBD1 or TRBD2 (5 bases each). V was clipped by 0 bases and J by 4 bases, with 10 bases between them. The V gene's germline CDR1 is ENHRY and CDR2 SYGVKD. CDR3 length: 16 amino acids. DNA of the CDR3: TGTGCCATCAGTGAGTCAGCAGGGACCGGGGCCAACGTCCTGACTTTC. Translated: CAISESAGTGANVLTF.

This clonotype was picked up one time. This chain joins TRBV4-1 and TRBJ1-1; D is undetermined. With 4 bases removed from V and 1 base from J, the gap between germline ends came to 7 bases. Germline V lookup: CDR1 MGHRA, CDR2 YSYEKL. CDR3 size: 13 residues. The CDR3 here is CASSLRQNTEAFF. CDR3 bases: TGCGCCAGCAGCCTTCGACAGAACACTGAAGCTTTCTTT.

The rearrangement uses TRBV12-3 or TRBV12-4 and TRBJ2-7; 7 bases map to TRBD1. This CDR3 is built from 13 residues. V lost 6 bases and J lost 6; bases outside the gene matches: 8. CDR3 protein: CASSRQGIGEQYF. The CDR3 DNA reads as TGTGCCAGCAGCCGACAGGGAATTGGCGAGCAGTACTTC.

This clonotype was seen repeatedly, ten times or more. Here the CDR3 DNA reads TGTGCCAGTAGTGGAAGCTCGGACGGCAATCAGCCCCAGCATTTT. The encoded protein is CASSGSSDGNQPQHF. The chain combines TRBV19 with TRBJ1-5, with D uncertain. This CDR3 has 15 residues. Trimming removed 5 bases from V and 2 bases from J, with 13 bases in between. Germline V CDR1 and CDR2: LNHDA, SQIVND (reference sequence).

The chain carries TRBV21-1 and TRBJ2-2; the D call TRBD1 from the table was never checked on the DNA. TRBV21-1 is a listed pseudogene. This CDR3 is built from 16 residues. Here the CDR3 DNA reads TGTGCCAGCAGCGACGACAGGAAAGCGAACACCGGGGAGCTGTTTTTT. It translates to CASSDDRKANTGELFF.